This T cell receptor (beta chain) was captured in a study of blood T cell repertoires in COVID-19. Study-wide context: From T cells, B-cell-depleted T cells, or PBMCs came the material, which was cDNA or gDNA.

CDR1 SGHRS and CDR2 YFSETQ come from the germline V gene. V lost 3 bases, J lost 3 bases, and 9 bases lay in between. The CDR3 has 14 residues. Methods used by the authors: Reference gene primers were amplified, and this amplification served to estimate nucleated cell counts. Profiling relied on immunoSEQ multiplex PCR, and the TCRdb table lists in-frame clones only, not all of them. V, J and clone size are those of that table, while D and trimming were read from the DNA. The data hold some 46,000 clones, with 80% to 90% observed a single time. V gene TRBV5-1 combines with J gene TRBJ2-2; TRBD2 might be the D (5 bases). The TCR comes from an elderly woman with COVID-19, enrolled during active disease. Sequences were obtained from peripheral blood. Here the CDR3 reads CASSSGLYTGELFF. CDR3 nucleotide sequence: TGCGCCAGCAGCTCCGGACTTTACACCGGGGAGCTGTTTTTT.